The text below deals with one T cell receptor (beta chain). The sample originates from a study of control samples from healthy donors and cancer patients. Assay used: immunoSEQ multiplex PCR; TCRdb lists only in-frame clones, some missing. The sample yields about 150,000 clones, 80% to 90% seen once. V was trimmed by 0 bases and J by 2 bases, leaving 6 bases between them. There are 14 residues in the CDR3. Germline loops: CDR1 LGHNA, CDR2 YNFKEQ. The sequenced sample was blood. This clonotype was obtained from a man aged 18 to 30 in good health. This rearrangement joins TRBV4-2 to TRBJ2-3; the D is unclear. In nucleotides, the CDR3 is TGTGCCAGCAGCCAAGATCCAGCCACAGATACGCAGTATTTT. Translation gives CASSQDPATDTQYF.